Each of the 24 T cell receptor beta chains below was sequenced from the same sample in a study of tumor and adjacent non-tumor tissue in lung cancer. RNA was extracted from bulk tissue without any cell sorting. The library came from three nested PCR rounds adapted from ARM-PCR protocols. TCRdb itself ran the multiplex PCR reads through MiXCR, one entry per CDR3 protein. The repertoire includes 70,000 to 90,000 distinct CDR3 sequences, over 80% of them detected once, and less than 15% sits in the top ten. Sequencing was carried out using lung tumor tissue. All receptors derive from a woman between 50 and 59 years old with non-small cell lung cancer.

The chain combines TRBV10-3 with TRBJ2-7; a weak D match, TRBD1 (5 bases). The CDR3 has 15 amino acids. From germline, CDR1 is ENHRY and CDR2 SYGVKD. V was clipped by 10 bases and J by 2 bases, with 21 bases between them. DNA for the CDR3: TGTGCCACACAGGAAATAAGGACGAAAACCTACGAGCAGTACTTC. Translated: CATQEIRTKTYEQYF.

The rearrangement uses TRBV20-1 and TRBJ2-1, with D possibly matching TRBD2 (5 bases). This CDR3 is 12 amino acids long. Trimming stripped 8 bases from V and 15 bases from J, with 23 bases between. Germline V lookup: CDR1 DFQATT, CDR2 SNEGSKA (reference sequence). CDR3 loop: CSTAAEVTRGFF. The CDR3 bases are TGCAGTACTGCCGCCGAGGTTACTAGAGGGTTCTTC.

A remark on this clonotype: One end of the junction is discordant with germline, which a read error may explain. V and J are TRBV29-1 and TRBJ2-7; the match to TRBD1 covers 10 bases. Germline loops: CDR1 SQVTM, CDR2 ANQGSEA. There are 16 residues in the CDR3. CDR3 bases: TGCAACGTTGTCGGGACAGGGGTCGGGGACTCCTACGGGCAGTACTTC. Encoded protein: CNVVGTGVGDSYGQYF.

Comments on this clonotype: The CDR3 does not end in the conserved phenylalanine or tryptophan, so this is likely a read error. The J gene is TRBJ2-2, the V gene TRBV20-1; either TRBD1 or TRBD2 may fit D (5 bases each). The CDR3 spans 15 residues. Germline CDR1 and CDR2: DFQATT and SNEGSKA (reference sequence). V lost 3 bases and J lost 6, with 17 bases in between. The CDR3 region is CSASDNGGSPGELFS. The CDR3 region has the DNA TGCAGTGCTAGTGATAATGGGGGAAGCCCCGGGGAGCTGTTTTCT.

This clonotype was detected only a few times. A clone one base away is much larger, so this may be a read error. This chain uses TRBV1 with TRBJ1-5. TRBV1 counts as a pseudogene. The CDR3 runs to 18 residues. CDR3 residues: CASSPLPGQPPAVQPQHF. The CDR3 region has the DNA TGCGCCAGCAGCCCACTGCCAGGACAGCCCCCCGCGGTTCAGCCCCAGCATTTT.

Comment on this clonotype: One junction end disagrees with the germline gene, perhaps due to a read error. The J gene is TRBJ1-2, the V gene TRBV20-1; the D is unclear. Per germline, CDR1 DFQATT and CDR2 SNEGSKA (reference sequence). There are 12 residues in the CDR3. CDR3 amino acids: CNASLSDYGYTF. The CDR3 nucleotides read TGCAATGCTAGTTTATCTGACTATGGCTACACCTTC.

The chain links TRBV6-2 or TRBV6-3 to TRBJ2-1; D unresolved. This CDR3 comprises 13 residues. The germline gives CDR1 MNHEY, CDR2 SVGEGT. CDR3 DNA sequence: TGTACCGGCAGTAGTAACTCCTACAATGAGCAGTTCTTC. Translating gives CTGSSNSYNEQFF.

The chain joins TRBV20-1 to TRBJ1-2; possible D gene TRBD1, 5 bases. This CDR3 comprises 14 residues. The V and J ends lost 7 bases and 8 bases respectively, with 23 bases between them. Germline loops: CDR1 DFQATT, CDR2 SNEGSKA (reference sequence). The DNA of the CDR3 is TGCAGTGGGCCCCCGGGACCGGGGGTTACCGGCTACACCTTC. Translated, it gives CSGPPGPGVTGYTF.

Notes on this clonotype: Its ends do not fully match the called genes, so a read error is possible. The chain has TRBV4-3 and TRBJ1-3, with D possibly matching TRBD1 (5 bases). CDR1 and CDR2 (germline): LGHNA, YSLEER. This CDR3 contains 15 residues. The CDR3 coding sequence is TGTGCCAGCAACCACACAGGCAGCTCTGGAAACACCATATATTTT. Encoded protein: CASNHTGSSGNTIYF.

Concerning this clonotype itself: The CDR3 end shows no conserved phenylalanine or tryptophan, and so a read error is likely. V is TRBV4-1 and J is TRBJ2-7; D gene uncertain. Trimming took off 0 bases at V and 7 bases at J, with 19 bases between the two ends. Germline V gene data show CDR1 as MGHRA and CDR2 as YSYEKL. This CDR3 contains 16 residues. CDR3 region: CASSQDLYSGLSEQYL. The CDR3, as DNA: TGCGCCAGCAGCCAAGATTTGTACAGTGGCTTGAGTGAGCAGTACTTG.

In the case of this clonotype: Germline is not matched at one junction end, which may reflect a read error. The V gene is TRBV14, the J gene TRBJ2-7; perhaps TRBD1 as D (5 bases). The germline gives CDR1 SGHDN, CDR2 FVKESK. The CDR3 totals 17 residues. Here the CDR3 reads CTSSQDHRTENVYEQYF. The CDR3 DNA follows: TGCACCAGCAGCCAAGATCACAGGACCGAAAATGTTTACGAGCAGTACTTC.

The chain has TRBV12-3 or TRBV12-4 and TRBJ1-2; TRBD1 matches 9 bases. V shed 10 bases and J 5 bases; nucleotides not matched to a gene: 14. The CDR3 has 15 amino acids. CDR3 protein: CANNLQGAHGYGYTF. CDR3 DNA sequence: TGTGCCAACAATTTACAGGGGGCCCACGGATATGGCTACACCTTC.

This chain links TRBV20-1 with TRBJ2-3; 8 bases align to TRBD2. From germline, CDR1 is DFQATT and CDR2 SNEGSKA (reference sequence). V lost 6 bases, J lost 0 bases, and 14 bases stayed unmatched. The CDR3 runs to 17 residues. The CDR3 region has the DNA TGCAGTGCAAGGGGCCCCGGGACTAGAGGGAGCACAGATACGCAGTATTTT. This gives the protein CSARGPGTRGSTDTQYF.

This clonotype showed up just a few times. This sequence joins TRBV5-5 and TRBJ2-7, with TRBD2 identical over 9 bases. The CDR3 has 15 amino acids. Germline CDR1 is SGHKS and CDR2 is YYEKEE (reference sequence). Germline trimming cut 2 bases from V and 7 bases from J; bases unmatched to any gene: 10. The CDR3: CASSLDSGRLYEQYF. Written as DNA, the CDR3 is TGTGCCAGCAGCTTAGATAGCGGGAGATTATATGAGCAGTACTTC. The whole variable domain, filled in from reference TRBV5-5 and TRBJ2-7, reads DAGVTQSPTHLIKTRGQQVTLRCSPISGHKSVSWYQQVLGQGPQFIFQYYEKEERGRGNFPDRFSARQFPNYSSELNVNALLLGDSALYLCASSLDSGRLYEQYFGPGTRLTVT.

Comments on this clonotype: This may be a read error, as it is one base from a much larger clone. CDR3 in amino acids: CVSSSTGASTDTQYF. In DNA form, the CDR3 reads TGTGTCAGCAGTTCTACAGGGGCTAGCACAGATACGCAGTATTTT. The J gene is TRBJ2-3, the V gene TRBV28, with 7 nucleotides matching TRBD1. This CDR3 has 15 residues. Per the germline V gene, CDR1 is MDHEN and CDR2 is SYDVKM.

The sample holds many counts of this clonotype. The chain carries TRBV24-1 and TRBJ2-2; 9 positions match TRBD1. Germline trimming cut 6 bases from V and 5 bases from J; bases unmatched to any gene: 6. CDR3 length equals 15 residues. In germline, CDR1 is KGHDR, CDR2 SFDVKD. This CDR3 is CATSKLTGGTGELFF. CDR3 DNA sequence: TGTGCCACCAGTAAACTGACAGGGGGGACCGGGGAGCTGTTTTTT.

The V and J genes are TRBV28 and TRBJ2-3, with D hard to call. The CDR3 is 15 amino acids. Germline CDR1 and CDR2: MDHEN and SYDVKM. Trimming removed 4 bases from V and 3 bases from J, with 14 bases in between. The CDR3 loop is CASSSPTEFTDTQYF. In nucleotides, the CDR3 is TGTGCCAGCAGTTCCCCCACGGAATTTACAGATACGCAGTATTTT.

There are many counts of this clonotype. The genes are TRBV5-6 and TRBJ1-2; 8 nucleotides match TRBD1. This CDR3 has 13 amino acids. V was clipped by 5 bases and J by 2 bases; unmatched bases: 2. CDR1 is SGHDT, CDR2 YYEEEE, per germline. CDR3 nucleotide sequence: TGTGCCAGCAGTCAGGGGGCGAACTATGGCTACACCTTC. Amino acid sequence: CASSQGANYGYTF.

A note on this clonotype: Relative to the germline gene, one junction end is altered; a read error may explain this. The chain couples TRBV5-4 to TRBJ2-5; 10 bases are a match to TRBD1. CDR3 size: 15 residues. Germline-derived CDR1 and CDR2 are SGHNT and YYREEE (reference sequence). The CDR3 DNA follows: TGTGCCAGCAGCCACGGGGACAGGGGATCAGAGACCCAATACTTC. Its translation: CASSHGDRGSETQYF.

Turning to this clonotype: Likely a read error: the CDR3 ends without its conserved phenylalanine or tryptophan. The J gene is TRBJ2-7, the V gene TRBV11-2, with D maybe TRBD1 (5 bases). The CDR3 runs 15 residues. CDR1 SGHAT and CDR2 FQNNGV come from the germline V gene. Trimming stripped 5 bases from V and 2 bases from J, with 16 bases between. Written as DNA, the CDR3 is TGTGCCAGCAGCCCTTGTGCTAGGGGTCCCTACGAGCAGTACCTC. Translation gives CASSPCARGPYEQYL.

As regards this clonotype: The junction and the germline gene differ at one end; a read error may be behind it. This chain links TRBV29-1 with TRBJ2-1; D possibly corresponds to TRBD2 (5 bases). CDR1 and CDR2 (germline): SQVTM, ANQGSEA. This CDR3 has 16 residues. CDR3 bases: TGTAGCGTTGAAGATCGGCTAACAAGCTCCTACATTGAGCAGTTCTTC. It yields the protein CSVEDRLTSSYIEQFF.

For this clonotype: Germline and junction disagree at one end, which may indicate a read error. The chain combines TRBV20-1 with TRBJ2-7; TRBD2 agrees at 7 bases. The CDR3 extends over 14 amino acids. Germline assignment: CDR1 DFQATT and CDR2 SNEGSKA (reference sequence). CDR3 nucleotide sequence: TGCGGTGCTAGAGACCGGACTAGAGGGCTAGAGCAGTACTTC. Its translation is CGARDRTRGLEQYF.

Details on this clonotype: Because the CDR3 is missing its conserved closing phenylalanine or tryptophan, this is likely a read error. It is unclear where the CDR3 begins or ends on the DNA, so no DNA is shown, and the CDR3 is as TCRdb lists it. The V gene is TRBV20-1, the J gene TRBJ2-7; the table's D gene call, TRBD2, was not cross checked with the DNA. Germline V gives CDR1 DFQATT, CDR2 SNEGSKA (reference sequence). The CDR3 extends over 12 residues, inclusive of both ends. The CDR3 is CSATGTSGMRYI.

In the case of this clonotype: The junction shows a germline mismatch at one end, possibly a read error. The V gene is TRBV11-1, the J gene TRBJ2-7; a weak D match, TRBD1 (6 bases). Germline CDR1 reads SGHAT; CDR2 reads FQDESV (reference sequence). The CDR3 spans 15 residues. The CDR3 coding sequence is TGTGCCAGTAGCTTAAGGAACAGGGACGAGTACGAGCAATACTTC. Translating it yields CASSLRNRDEYEQYF.